This T cell receptor (beta chain) emerged from a study of breast tumors, draining lymph nodes, adjacent tissues. On this clonotype: Its antigen is not identified.

Study findings and constraints: Luminal-like breast cancer showed significantly higher tumor–nontumor repertoire similarity than basal-like. Tumor T cell lymph node origin was a supported hypothesis, not proven. Most tumor T cells seemingly derive from lymph node, then expand in tumor. Compared with lymph nodes, tumors were less diverse; compared with nontumor tissue, more.

The CDR3 spans 12 residues. Germline CDR1 and CDR2: DFQATT and SNEGSKA (reference sequence). V lost 4 bases and J lost 3, with 9 bases in between. TCRdb recomputed calls from the multiplex PCR reads with MiXCR, one row per CDR3 protein. The sample contains approximately 52,000 distinct CDR3 sequences, 35% to 50% of which appear only once. Sequencing was carried out using breast tumor tissue. The chain is built from TRBV20-1 and TRBJ1-2, with a tentative D call TRBD1 (5 bases). The clonotype originates from a female donor with breast cancer. Some clones in this sample may be carry-over from other donors' samples. CDR3 bases: TGCAGTGCTACGGGGACGCACTATGGCTACACCTTC. This gives the protein CSATGTHYGYTF.